Below are 21 T cell receptor beta chains sequenced from a single sample in a study of shared clonotypes between healthy human individuals. The repertoire was sequenced with immunoSEQ multiplex PCR; TCRdb's copy has only in-frame clones and lacks some. The profile covers about 2.1 million clones, with 90% to 95% appearing a single time and 1.5% to 2% taken by the ten largest. The naive CD8 subset, CD45RO-negative cells positively selected for CCR7, excluded terminally differentiated effector memory CD45RA+ cells. The specimen sequenced was naive CD8+ T cells from PBMCs. The receptors here all came from a man younger than 30 in good health. Some clones in this sample may be carry-over from other donors' samples.

CDR3 in DNA: TGTGCCAGCAGTGGGGGGAGTGGGAACACTGAAGCTTTCTTT. It codes for CASSGGSGNTEAFF. This chain links TRBV2 with TRBJ1-1, with D tentatively TRBD1 (5 bases). This CDR3 has 14 residues. Trimming pared 4 bases from V and 1 base from J, leaving 10 bases between. CDR1 SNHLY and CDR2 FYNNEI come from the germline V gene.

In its sample, this clone was seen once. This chain joins TRBV12-5 and TRBJ1-1; a possible D gene is TRBD1 (5 bases). V was cut by 6 bases and J by 0 bases, with 11 bases left in between. Looked up from germline, CDR1 is LGHNT and CDR2 is FRNRAP. This CDR3 region has 14 residues. Here the CDR3 reads CASGPPGLNTEAFF. The CDR3 coding sequence is TGTGCTAGTGGCCCGCCGGGGCTGAACACTGAAGCTTTCTTT.

The chain is built from TRBV4-2 and TRBJ2-5; 12 bases align to TRBD2. V shed 0 bases, J shed 3 bases, and the junction held 5 bases outside the gene matches. CDR3 size: 17 residues. The germline V gene has CDR1 LGHNA and CDR2 YNFKEQ. CDR3 sequence: CASSQELAGGYKETQYF. CDR3 DNA: TGTGCCAGCAGCCAAGAACTAGCGGGAGGATACAAAGAGACCCAGTACTTC.

The chain employs TRBV27 and TRBJ2-7; 10 bases are a match to TRBD2. Germline CDR1 reads MNHEY; CDR2 reads SMNVEV (reference sequence). The CDR3 has 15 residues. J gave up 7 bases and V 3 bases, and 9 bases lay outside the gene matches. Here the CDR3 reads CASSFKASGGHEQYF. The CDR3 DNA reads as TGTGCCAGCAGTTTCAAGGCTAGCGGGGGCCATGAGCAGTACTTC.

CDR3 in amino acids: CASRNRDRPNQPQHF. DNA for the CDR3: TGTGCCAGTAGGAACCGGGACAGACCGAATCAGCCCCAGCATTTT. The chain is built from TRBV19 and TRBJ1-5; 7 positions match TRBD1. V shed 6 bases, J shed 4 bases, and the junction held 9 bases outside the gene matches. The CDR3 spans 15 residues. Germline-derived CDR1 and CDR2 are LNHDA and SQIVND (reference sequence).

The chain combines TRBV29-1 with TRBJ2-1, with 9 bases aligning to TRBD1. Per the germline V gene, CDR1 is SQVTM and CDR2 is ANQGSEA. J lost 9 bases, V lost 7 bases, and 10 bases had no gene match. The CDR3 spans 13 residues. The CDR3 loop is CSADRGSFSEQFF. The CDR3 DNA follows: TGCAGCGCCGACAGGGGGTCGTTCAGTGAGCAGTTCTTC.

The genes are TRBV19 and TRBJ2-1, with 8 bases matching TRBD2. V was pared by 6 bases and J by 3 bases, with 4 bases of the junction left unmatched. The CDR3 has 14 amino acids. CDR1 and CDR2 (germline): LNHDA, SQIVND (reference sequence). This CDR3 reads CASSGGVIYNEQFF. CDR3 bases: TGTGCCAGTAGCGGGGGGGTCATCTACAATGAGCAGTTCTTC.

This clone was seen only once. V usage is TRBV4-1 and J usage is TRBJ2-5, with D hard to call. TRBJ2-7 explains the end of the DNA better; the J call may be wrong. The CDR3 consists of 13 residues. Looked up from germline, CDR1 is MGHRA and CDR2 is YSYEKL. Here the CDR3 DNA reads TGCGCCAGCAGCCAAGGAAACGTGTACGAGCAGTACTTC. Translated, it gives CASSQGNVYEQYF.

Concerning this clone itself: Other nucleotide sequences in the sample specify the same CDR3. V gene TRBV7-9 combines with J gene TRBJ2-5; tentatively, D is TRBD1 (5 bases). The V end lost 5 bases, the J end lost 4 bases, and 14 bases lay between the germline ends. The CDR3 consists of 14 residues. The germline V gene encodes CDR1 SEHNR and CDR2 FQNEAQ (reference sequence). The CDR3 sequence: CASSPQGRGETQYF. The CDR3 nucleotides read TGTGCCAGCAGCCCCCAGGGAAGGGGAGAGACCCAGTACTTC.

CDR3 nucleotides: TGTGCCAGCAGCTTAGCAGGCGAGGGGTTCTACGAGCAGTACTTC. Translated, it gives CASSLAGEGFYEQYF. The chain joins TRBV11-2 to TRBJ2-7; perhaps D is TRBD1 or TRBD2 (5 bases each). In germline, CDR1 is SGHAT, CDR2 FQNNGV. The CDR3 loop spans 15 amino acids. V was clipped by 1 base and J by 3 bases, with 13 bases between them. The full variable domain, its missing parts supplied by reference TRBV11-2 and TRBJ2-7, is EAGVAQSPRYKIIEKRQSVAFWCNPISGHATLYWYQQILGQGPKLLIQFQNNGVVDDSQLPKDRFSAERLKGVDSTLKIQPAKLEDSAVYLCASSLAGEGFYEQYFGPGTRLTVT.

The CDR3 DNA follows: TGTGCCAGCAGCACCAGGACTAGCGGATACAATGAGCAGTTCTTC. Translation gives CASSTRTSGYNEQFF. The chain uses TRBV11-1 and TRBJ2-1; 10 positions agree with TRBD2. Germline V CDR1 and CDR2: SGHAT, FQDESV (reference sequence). The V gene end was trimmed by 5 bases and the J gene end by 4 bases; junction bases not matched to a gene: 5. The CDR3 runs 15 residues.

This clone was detected once. The chain uses TRBV7-8 and TRBJ2-3, with D perhaps matching TRBD2 (6 bases). Trimming removed 5 bases from V and 2 bases from J, with 14 bases in between. This CDR3 has 15 amino acids. Germline values: CDR1 SGHVS, CDR2 FQNEAQ. CDR3 nucleotides: TGTGCCAGCAGCACATGGGACTCTGACACAGATACGCAGTATTTT. Encoded protein: CASSTWDSDTDTQYF.

V gene TRBV5-6 combines with J gene TRBJ1-2, with 7 bases matching TRBD1. This CDR3 contains 18 residues. Germline lookup yields CDR1 SGHDT and CDR2 YYEEEE. V lost 3 bases to trimming and J lost 1 base; unmatched junction nucleotides: 15. CDR3 loop: CASSSAPTGYEGNYGYTF. In DNA form, the CDR3 reads TGTGCCAGCAGCTCTGCCCCGACAGGGTATGAGGGTAACTATGGCTACACCTTC.

The rearrangement uses TRBV7-2 and TRBJ2-2, with 10 bases identical to TRBD2. Germline CDR1 SGHTA, CDR2 FQGNSA. Germline trimming cut 1 base from V and 6 bases from J; bases unmatched to any gene: 11. The CDR3 contains 18 residues. The DNA of the CDR3 is TGTGCCAGCAGCTTAGAGCTAGCGGGAGATGTTGCGGCCGGGGAGCTGTTTTTT. Translation gives CASSLELAGDVAAGELFF.

The rearrangement links TRBV10-2 to TRBJ1-2, with D perhaps TRBD1 (5 bases). Trimming took off 10 bases at V and 3 bases at J, with 18 bases between the two ends. CDR1 is WSHSY, CDR2 SAAADI, per germline. The CDR3 loop spans 14 amino acids. The chain's CDR3 is CAIANRDGDYGYTF. In DNA form, the CDR3 reads TGCGCCATCGCCAACCGGGACGGAGACTATGGCTACACCTTC.

This clone was recorded only once. The J gene is TRBJ1-2, the V gene TRBV29-1; D may be TRBD1 (5 bases). The ends were cut back, 7 bases at V and 5 bases at J, with 14 bases in the middle. Germline V lookup: CDR1 SQVTM, CDR2 ANQGSEA. The CDR3 spans 12 residues. The CDR3 bases are TGCAGCGCTTGGCCAGGGTTGTATGGCTACACCTTC. This sequence encodes CSAWPGLYGYTF.

The chain has TRBV28 and TRBJ2-3, with 8 bases aligning to TRBD1. V trimming: 5 bases; J trimming: 7 bases; junction bases outside the gene matches: 20. Germline V gives CDR1 MDHEN, CDR2 SYDVKM. The CDR3 extends over 18 amino acids. This CDR3 is CASSGTGTAGTPMNTQYF. DNA for the CDR3: TGTGCCAGCAGTGGGACAGGAACAGCGGGTACGCCTATGAATACGCAGTATTTT.

In this sample, this clone turned up once. This chain connects TRBV21-1 to TRBJ2-3; the DNA was not compared with TRBD2, the D call given in the table. TRBV21-1 is shown as a pseudogene. The CDR3 totals 18 residues. The CDR3 here is CASSKDEKEGPSTDTQYF. CDR3 DNA: TGTGCCAGCAGCAAAGATGAGAAGGAGGGGCCTAGCACAGATACGCAGTATTTT.

J is TRBJ1-3 and V is TRBV6-5, with 7 bases fitting TRBD1. J gave up 2 bases and V 5 bases, and 3 bases lay outside the gene matches. The CDR3 is 14 amino acids. The germline CDR1 and CDR2 sequences are MNHEY and SVGAGI. CDR3: CASSLTGPGNTIYF. DNA for the CDR3: TGTGCCAGCAGTCTGACAGGGCCTGGAAACACCATATATTTT.

The chain joins TRBV5-5 to TRBJ1-5, with unresolved D. The CDR3 extends over 15 amino acids. Germline V gene data show CDR1 as SGHKS and CDR2 as YYEKEE (reference sequence). Trimming took off 3 bases at V and 8 bases at J, with 18 bases between the two ends. This CDR3 reads CASSSEALRREPQHF. The CDR3 bases are TGTGCCAGCAGCTCCGAAGCCCTCCGGCGGGAGCCCCAGCATTTT.

V gene TRBV27 combines with J gene TRBJ1-6; weak D call: TRBD1 (5 bases). The V gene's germline CDR1 is MNHEY and CDR2 SMNVEV (reference sequence). V was clipped by 2 bases and J by 10 bases, with 9 bases between them. The CDR3 runs 13 residues. The CDR3 DNA follows: TGTGCCAGCAGTTTACAGGGCAGGTCACCCCTCCACTTT. As protein: CASSLQGRSPLHF.